This T cell receptor beta chain was observed in a study of beta chain features in type 1 diabetes. Study-wide results and caveats: Type 1 diabetes patients showed a moderate but significant shortening of TCRB CDR3s in all four CD4+ subsets.

In this sample, this clone turned up a few times. The antigen remains unidentified. Purity above 98% was achieved in all sorted populations. What was sequenced were expressed TCRB transcripts, since all of the isolated RNA had been reverse transcribed. Clones were read by immunoSEQ multiplex PCR, and TCRdb kept only the in-frame ones, dropping some. The sample consists of 500,000 to 850,000 clones, more than 13% of them appearing once. Trimming took off 4 bases at V and 9 bases at J, with 10 bases between the two ends. From germline, CDR1 is SQVTM and CDR2 ANQGSEA. The CDR3 is 11 residues long. The sample consisted of naive CD4+ T cells from blood. The receptor's source is a man aged 18 to 29 with type 1 diabetes. This chain joins TRBV29-1 and TRBJ2-1; TRBD1 is a possible D gene (5 bases). The CDR3 sequence: CSVARVSEQFF. CDR3 nucleotides: TGCAGCGTTGCCAGGGTGAGTGAGCAGTTCTTC.